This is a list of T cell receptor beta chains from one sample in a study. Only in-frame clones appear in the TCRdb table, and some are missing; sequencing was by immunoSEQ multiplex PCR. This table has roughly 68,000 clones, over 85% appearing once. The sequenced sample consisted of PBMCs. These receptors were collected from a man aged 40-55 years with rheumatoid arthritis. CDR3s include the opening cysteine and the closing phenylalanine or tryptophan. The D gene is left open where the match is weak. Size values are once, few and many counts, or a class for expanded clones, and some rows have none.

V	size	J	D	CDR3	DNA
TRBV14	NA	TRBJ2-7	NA	CASSQQGYEQYF	TGTGCCAGCAGCCAACAGGGCTACGAGCAGTACTTC
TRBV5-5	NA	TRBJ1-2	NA	CASSFSSSQDYGYTF	TGTGCCAGCAGCTTCAGTTCAAGTCAGGACTATGGCTACACCTTC
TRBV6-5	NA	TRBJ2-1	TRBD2	CASSSQTSGYNEQFF	TGTGCCAGCAGTTCCCAGACTAGCGGGTACAATGAGCAGTTCTTC
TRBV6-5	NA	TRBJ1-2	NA	CASSYSGRGAYGYTF	TGTGCCAGCAGTTACTCGGGACGGGGGGCGTATGGCTACACCTTC
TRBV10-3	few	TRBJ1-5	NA	CAISEGEGNQPQHF	TGTGCCATCAGTGAGGGGGAGGGCAATCAGCCCCAGCATTTT
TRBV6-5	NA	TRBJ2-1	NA	CASSYRAGNNEQFF	TGTGCCAGCAGTTACCGGGCAGGGAACAATGAGCAGTTCTTC
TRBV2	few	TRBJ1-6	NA	CASSGWSVTNPYNNSPLHF	TGTGCCAGCAGTGGTTGGTCCGTAACAAACCCTTACAATAATTCACCCCTCCACTTT
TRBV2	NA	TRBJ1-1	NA	CASSADSAEAFF	TGTGCCAGCAGTGCCGACAGCGCGGAAGCTTTCTTT
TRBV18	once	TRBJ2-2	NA	CASSLGRLDTGELFF	TGTGCCAGCTCACTGGGACGCCTGGACACCGGGGAGCTGTTTTTT
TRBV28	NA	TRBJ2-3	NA	CASSLLGSTQYF	TGTGCCAGCAGTTTGCTGGGAAGTACGCAGTATTTT
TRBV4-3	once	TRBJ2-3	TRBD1	CASSQDLRGGFRTDTQYF	TGCGCCAGCAGCCAAGATCTTCGAGGGGGCTTTAGGACAGATACGCAGTATTTT
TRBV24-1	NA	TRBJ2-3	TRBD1	CATSDSGTGRTDTQYF	TGTGCCACCAGTGATTCAGGGACAGGGCGCACAGATACGCAGTATTTT
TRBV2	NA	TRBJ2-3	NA	CASRDGKGGDTQYF	TGTGCCAGCAGGGACGGAAAGGGTGGAGATACGCAGTATTTT
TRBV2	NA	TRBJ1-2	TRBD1	CASSEQGAYGYTF	TGTGCCAGCAGTGAACAGGGGGCCTATGGCTACACCTTC
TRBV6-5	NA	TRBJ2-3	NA	CAHDGTSTDTQYF	TGTGCCCACGACGGAACTAGCACAGATACGCAGTATTTT
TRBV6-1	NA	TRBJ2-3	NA	CATTNGVTDTQYF	TGTGCCACCACTAACGGCGTCACAGATACGCAGTATTTT
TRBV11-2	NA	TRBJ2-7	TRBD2	CASSLQGLAPYEQYF	TGTGCCAGCAGTCTGCAGGGACTAGCGCCCTACGAGCAGTACTTC